A single sample gave rise to the 22 T cell receptor beta chains below, sequenced in a study of vaccination and CD4 T cells after COVID-19. Noted treatment: approximately nine-day PBMC culture with coronavirus spike peptide pools or control peptides (ViraFEST assay). Their target antigens are unknown. The assay that was used to sequence DNA from cultured CD4+ T cells was the Oncomine TCR Beta short-read assay. A single record per CDR3 protein comes from TCRdb applying MiXCR to the PCR reads. The sample lists 15,000 to 20,000 distinct CDR3 sequences, about half occurring once. Sequencing was performed on CD4+ T cells from blood, cultured in vitro. These receptor sequences come from a human donor who had recovered from COVID-19.

The chain has TRBV27 and TRBJ2-5; a possible D gene is TRBD2 (5 bases). The germline CDR1 and CDR2 sequences are MNHEY and SMNVEV (reference sequence). The CDR3 runs to 15 residues. Trimming shortened V by 5 bases and J by 5 bases, and 18 bases separated the two germline ends. As DNA, the CDR3 is TGTGCCAGCAGTCACAACGAACAGAGGAGGGAGACCCAGTACTTC. Protein product: CASSHNEQRRETQYF.

The chain combines TRBV28 with TRBJ2-2; the match to TRBD1 covers 8 bases. V gave up 5 bases and J gave up 2 bases; unmatched junction bases: 4. Germline values: CDR1 MDHEN, CDR2 SYDVKM. The CDR3 contains 15 residues. The CDR3 DNA follows: TGTGCCAGCAGTCCGACAGGGGCCAACACCGGGGAGCTGTTTTTT. Translating gives CASSPTGANTGELFF. Combining the CDR3 with reference TRBV28 and TRBJ2-2 gives the whole variable domain DVKVTQSSRYLVKRTGEKVFLECVQDMDHENMFWYRQDPGLGLRLIYFSYDVKMKEKGDIPEGYSVSREKKERFSLILESASTNQTSMYLCASSPTGANTGELFFGEGSRLTVL.

The chain is built from TRBV12-3 or TRBV12-4 and TRBJ1-3, with D perhaps matching TRBD1 (5 bases). The CDR3 is made up of 14 amino acids. V lost 5 bases, J lost 1 base, and 9 bases lay in between. CDR3 in amino acids: CASSRQSSGNTIYF. The CDR3, as DNA: TGTGCCAGCAGTCGACAGTCATCTGGAAACACCATATATTTT.

This clonotype was seen only a few times. The chain recombines TRBV24-1 with TRBJ2-7, with 9 bases lining up with TRBD1. Trimming at V came to 3 bases and at J to 5 bases, leaving 7 bases not matched to a gene. This CDR3 is built from 15 residues. CDR1 is KGHDR and CDR2 is SFDVKD in the germline V gene. CDR3 residues: CATSDHGTGFHEQYF. Here the CDR3 DNA reads TGTGCCACCAGTGATCATGGGACAGGGTTCCACGAGCAGTACTTC.

The chain is built from TRBV7-9 and TRBJ2-3, with 9 bases identical to TRBD2. Germline-derived CDR1 and CDR2 are SEHNR and FQNEAQ (reference sequence). J gave up 1 base and V 4 bases, and 6 bases lay outside the gene matches. The CDR3 is made up of 16 amino acids. CDR3 protein: CASSSPWTSGTDTQYF. The CDR3 DNA reads TGTGCCAGCAGCTCCCCTTGGACTAGCGGCACAGATACGCAGTATTTT.

This chain connects TRBV27 to TRBJ1-1, with 7 bases identical to TRBD1. Germline CDR1 reads MNHEY; CDR2 reads SMNVEV (reference sequence). The CDR3 sequence is 12 residues long. With 6 bases clipped from V and 4 bases from J, the junction kept 2 bases outside the gene matches. The CDR3 loop is CASSRGGTEAFF. The CDR3 region has the DNA TGTGCCAGCAGCAGGGGGGGCACTGAAGCTTTCTTT.

The genes are TRBV2 and TRBJ2-2, with TRBD2 matching over 10 bases. Germline CDR1 is SNHLY and CDR2 is FYNNEI. Trimming took 4 bases from V and 6 from J; bases not matched to a gene: 5. There are 15 residues in the CDR3. Written as DNA, the CDR3 is TGTGCCAGCAGTGGGCTAGCGGGAGTGCCCGGGGAGCTGTTTTTT. Translating it yields CASSGLAGVPGELFF.

In its sample, this clonotype was seen a few times. The V gene is TRBV7-9, the J gene TRBJ2-7, with D perhaps TRBD2 (6 bases). The germline V gene encodes CDR1 SEHNR and CDR2 FQNEAQ (reference sequence). V shed 3 bases and J shed 0 bases, with 15 bases lying between them. The CDR3 has 16 residues. The CDR3, as DNA: TGTGCCAGCAGCTTTCGTGGGAGGAGCGACTCCTACGAGCAGTACTTC. It encodes CASSFRGRSDSYEQYF.

The genes are TRBV20-1 and TRBJ2-1; D not certain. V gave up 4 bases and J gave up 2 bases, with 15 bases separating them. The CDR3 is made up of 15 amino acids. CDR1 is DFQATT, CDR2 SNEGSKA, per germline (reference sequence). CDR3 sequence: CSATRPGPAYNEQFF. In nucleotides, the CDR3 is TGCAGTGCTACCCGGCCCGGCCCAGCCTACAATGAGCAGTTCTTC.

This clonotype was seen once. This chain connects TRBV7-3 to TRBJ2-3; no reliable D call. The CDR3 totals 13 residues. Trimming took 3 bases from V and 6 from J, leaving 10 bases between them. CDR1 is SGHTA and CDR2 is FQGTGA in the germline V gene. CDR3 bases: TGTGCCAGCAGCTTTTCGGTAGAGGATACGCAGTATTTT. Translating gives CASSFSVEDTQYF. The full variable domain, with the rest looked up from reference TRBV7-3 and TRBJ2-3, is GAGVSQTPSNKVTEKGKYVELRCDPISGHTALYWYRQSLGQGPEFLIYFQGTGAADDSGLPNDRFFAVRPEGSVSTLKIQRTERGDSAVYLCASSFSVEDTQYFGPGTRLTVL.

The chain carries TRBV29-1 and TRBJ1-2; D may be TRBD1 (6 bases). This CDR3 region has 11 residues. V shed 6 bases and J shed 4 bases, with 9 bases lying between them. The germline V gene has CDR1 SQVTM and CDR2 ANQGSEA. DNA for the CDR3: TGCAGCGTAGCACAGGGCTATGGCTACACCTTC. The encoded protein is CSVAQGYGYTF.

The rearrangement links TRBV6-5 to TRBJ1-1, with D tentatively TRBD1 (5 bases). Germline assignment: CDR1 MNHEY and CDR2 SVGAGI. V was clipped by 2 bases and J by 8 bases, with 15 bases between them. This CDR3 is built from 14 residues. For the CDR3, the DNA is TGTGCCAGCAGTTACAATGGCAGGGAAGGGGAAGCTTTCTTT. It is translated as CASSYNGREGEAFF.

This clonotype was detected only a few times. The CDR3 DNA is TGTGCCAGCAGTTTATCCGGGAGGGCAGGAGATACGCAGTATTTT. This gives the protein CASSLSGRAGDTQYF. The V and J genes are TRBV27 and TRBJ2-3; 8 bases are a match to TRBD2. Per the germline V gene, CDR1 is MNHEY and CDR2 is SMNVEV (reference sequence). The CDR3 is 15 residues long. With V trimmed by 0 bases and J by 5 bases, 4 bases remained unmatched.

This clonotype was seen only a few times. The chain has TRBV7-3 and TRBJ2-2; D might be TRBD1 (6 bases). The germline gives CDR1 SGHTA, CDR2 FQGTGA. The CDR3 totals 16 residues. V was pared by 1 base and J by 6 bases, with 15 bases between. For the CDR3, the DNA is TGTGCCAGCAGCTTAATTGGGGGACAAGGAGCCGGGGAGCTGTTTTTT. As protein: CASSLIGGQGAGELFF.

This clonotype is a singleton in its sample. The J gene is TRBJ2-1, the V gene TRBV24-1; unclear D gene. Trimming removed 3 bases from V and 0 bases from J, with 11 bases in between. The CDR3 is 16 amino acids. Germline V lookup: CDR1 KGHDR, CDR2 SFDVKD. As DNA, the CDR3 is TGTGCCACCAGTGATCTGCGGCCGAGCTCCTACAATGAGCAGTTCTTC. Its translation: CATSDLRPSSYNEQFF.

This clonotype was seen a few times. V and J are TRBV7-2 and TRBJ1-1, with D possibly being TRBD1 (5 bases). V dropped 1 base and J dropped 0 bases, with 15 bases sitting between them. The CDR3 loop spans 17 amino acids. Per germline, CDR1 SGHTA and CDR2 FQGNSA. The DNA of the CDR3 is TGTGCCAGCAGCTTAGTGGCACAGGCATATATGAACACTGAAGCTTTCTTT. Translation gives CASSLVAQAYMNTEAFF.

This clonotype was seen a handful of times. The J gene is TRBJ1-5, the V gene TRBV21-1; the table's D call, TRBD1, has no DNA check behind it. TRBV21-1 is a pseudogene segment. This CDR3 is built from 17 residues. CDR3 protein: CASRGKPSNRANQPQHF. The DNA of the CDR3 is TGTGCCAGCAGGGGTAAGCCCAGTAACAGGGCTAATCAGCCCCAGCATTTT.

The chain uses TRBV20-1 and TRBJ2-7, with 7 nucleotides matching TRBD2. CDR1 is DFQATT and CDR2 is SNEGSKA in the germline V gene (reference sequence). The CDR3 runs to 14 residues. With 5 bases clipped from V and 2 bases from J, the junction kept 9 bases outside the gene matches. The CDR3 is CSARPSAGAYEQYF. DNA of the CDR3: TGCAGTGCTCGGCCGTCGGCGGGAGCCTACGAGCAGTACTTC.

This clonotype has more than one count but fewer than ten. V is TRBV30 and J is TRBJ1-5; D is perhaps TRBD1 (6 bases). V gave up 0 bases and J gave up 7 bases, with 19 bases separating them. Germline V gene lookup returns CDR1 GTSNPN and CDR2 SVGIG (reference sequence). The CDR3 has 16 amino acids. CDR3 residues: CAWSVGARTSRQPQHF. The CDR3 coding sequence is TGTGCCTGGAGTGTGGGGGCGCGGACCAGCCGGCAGCCCCAGCATTTT. Variable domain in full (rest from reference TRBV30 and TRBJ1-5): SQTIHQWPATLVQPVGSPLSLECTVEGTSNPNLYWYRQAAGRGLQLLFYSVGIGQISSEVPQNLSASRPQDRQFILSSKKLLLSDSGFYLCAWSVGARTSRQPQHFGDGTRLSIL.

The gene calls are TRBV15 and TRBJ1-1; D gene ambiguous. Trimming removed 5 bases at V and 3 bases at J, with 10 bases between. The CDR3 length is 13 residues. The V gene's germline CDR1 is LNHNV and CDR2 YYDKDF (reference sequence). The CDR3, as DNA: TGTGCCACCAGCGTGCAGGAGGACACTGAAGCTTTCTTT. Amino acid sequence: CATSVQEDTEAFF. The entire variable domain, with the rest obtained from reference TRBV15 and TRBJ1-1, is as follows: DAMVIQNPRYQVTQFGKPVTLSCSQTLNHNVMYWYQQKSSQAPKLLFHYYDKDFNNEADTPDNFQSRRPNTSFCFLDIRSPGLGDTAMYLCATSVQEDTEAFFGQGTRLTVV.

The count of this clonotype is one. The V call is TRBV6-1, the J call TRBJ2-7; the match to TRBD1 covers 7 bases. Germline CDR1 and CDR2: MNHNS and SASEGT. Germline trimming cut 6 bases from V and 3 bases from J; bases unmatched to any gene: 8. The CDR3 totals 14 residues. In DNA form, the CDR3 reads TGTGCCAGCAGCTATGGACAGGTCGACTACGAGCAGTACTTC. Amino acid sequence: CASSYGQVDYEQYF.

This clonotype counts as medium-sized. CDR3 region: CASSKDRRFTEAFF. The DNA of the CDR3 is TGTGCCAGTAGTAAGGACAGGAGGTTCACTGAAGCTTTCTTT. The chain joins TRBV19 to TRBJ1-1; 7 nucleotides align to TRBD1. CDR1 LNHDA and CDR2 SQIVND come from the germline V gene (reference sequence). The trim removed 4 bases at V and 4 bases at J, leaving 6 bases unmatched. The CDR3 is made up of 14 amino acids.